The 6 T cell receptor beta chains below were found in one sample sequenced in a study of shared clonotypes between healthy human individuals. Sequencing was performed with immunoSEQ multiplex PCR; in TCRdb, only in-frame clones are kept and a portion is missing. Seen here are about 710,000 clones, about three quarters observed once, and the top ten hold around 1.8%. Sequencing input: memory CD4+ T cells sorted from blood. As for subset: CD45RA-negative fraction. Source of these receptors: a woman aged 25-40 years in good health.

In this sample, this clone turned up once. V gene TRBV10-3 combines with J gene TRBJ2-7; 8 bases map to TRBD2. CDR3 length: 14 residues. The germline V gene encodes CDR1 ENHRY and CDR2 SYGVKD. The V gene end was trimmed by 5 bases and the J gene end by 5 bases; junction bases not matched to a gene: 8. The DNA for the CDR3 is TGTGCCATCAGTACCGCGACTAGCGAAAACGAGCAGTACTTC. Amino acid sequence: CAISTATSENEQYF.

CDR3 DNA sequence: TGCAGCGTTACTCGGACAGGGATGAGCACCGGGGAGCTGTTTTTT. It specifies CSVTRTGMSTGELFF. The chain carries TRBV29-1 and TRBJ2-2, with 8 bases matching TRBD1. Looked up from germline, CDR1 is SQVTM and CDR2 is ANQGSEA. J gave up 4 bases and V 5 bases, and 9 bases lay outside the gene matches. CDR3 length: 15 amino acids.

The chain uses TRBV14 and TRBJ2-2, with TRBD2 matching over 10 bases. V was pared by 5 bases and J by 7 bases, with 7 bases of the junction left unmatched. Per the germline V gene, CDR1 is SGHDN and CDR2 is FVKESK. CDR3 length: 15 residues. CDR3 in amino acids: CASSGGTSAYGELFF. CDR3 sequence (DNA): TGTGCCAGCAGCGGCGGGACTAGCGCATACGGGGAGCTGTTTTTT. Filled out from reference TRBV14 and TRBJ2-2, the complete variable domain reads EAGVTQFPSHSVIEKGQTVTLRCDPISGHDNLYWYRRVMGKEIKFLLHFVKESKQDESGMPNNRFLAERTGGTYSTLKVQPAELEDSGVYFCASSGGTSAYGELFFGEGSRLTVL.

This clone has a handful of counts. V is TRBV14 and J is TRBJ2-7; unclear D gene. The CDR3 runs to 14 residues. The germline V gene has CDR1 SGHDN and CDR2 FVKESK. The V end lost 4 bases, the J end lost 0 bases, and 10 bases lay between the germline ends. CDR3 region: CASSPPGPSYEQYF. The CDR3 region has the DNA TGTGCCAGCAGCCCCCCCGGGCCCTCCTACGAGCAGTACTTC.

This chain joins TRBV19 and TRBJ2-7; 14 positions match TRBD2. The CDR3 has 16 residues. CDR1 and CDR2 from the germline V gene are LNHDA and SQIVND (reference sequence). The J segment lost 0 bases and the V segment lost 5 bases, leaving 3 bases of the junction unmatched. CDR3 nucleotide sequence: TGTGCCAGTAGTCGGACTAGCGGGGGGAGCTCCTACGAGCAGTACTTC. Protein: CASSRTSGGSSYEQYF.

This clone was seen a few times. Other nucleotide sequences in the sample specify the same CDR3. The chain uses TRBV29-1 and TRBJ2-5; D is unresolved. This CDR3 region has 10 residues. Looked up from germline, CDR1 is SQVTM and CDR2 is ANQGSEA. V lost 6 bases to trimming and J lost 2 bases, with 4 bases between them. CDR3 sequence (DNA): TGCAGCGTCAGTCAAGAGACCCAGTACTTC. Its protein is CSVSQETQYF.